These T cell receptor beta chains were read from a single sample in a study of blood T cell repertoires in COVID-19. Profiling relied on immunoSEQ multiplex PCR, and the TCRdb table lists in-frame clones only, not all of them. Of under 300,000 clones in the sample, over 75% were seen once. The sample comprised peripheral blood. The receptors come from a human donor in a cohort sampled during active COVID-19. Each CDR3 is given with its conserved first and last residue. D genes are given only for firm matches. Size values are once, few and many counts, or a class for expanded clones, and some rows have none.

-	-	TRBV4-3	TRBJ1-3	CASSQVSQGTQNTIYF	TGCGCCAGCAGCCAAGTTTCGCAGGGAACGCAAAACACCATATATTTT
-	-	TRBV9	TRBJ2-3	CASSVGSLATDTQYF	TGTGCCAGCAGCGTAGGTAGTCTAGCCACAGATACGCAGTATTTT
-	-	TRBV12-3/TRBV12-4	TRBJ2-7	CASSLSGAYEQYF	TGTGCCAGCAGTTTGTCGGGAGCCTACGAGCAGTACTTC
TRBD2	-	TRBV12-3/TRBV12-4	TRBJ2-1	CASRLSGKDEQFF	TGTGCCAGCAGGTTGAGCGGGAAGGATGAGCAGTTCTTC
-	-	TRBV30	TRBJ1-4	CASGYEDEKLFF	TGTGCCTCAGGGTACGAGGATGAAAAACTGTTTTTT
-	-	TRBV18	TRBJ2-1	CASSPLPGGKDEQFF	TGTGCCAGCTCACCACTTCCTGGGGGCAAGGATGAGCAGTTCTTC
-	-	TRBV10-1	TRBJ2-1	CASSDSGLHNEQFF	TGCGCCAGCAGTGATTCCGGACTGCACAATGAGCAGTTCTTC
-	-	TRBV24-1	TRBJ2-7	CATSDSPTTEQYF	TGTGCCACCAGTGACTCCCCCACTACCGAGCAGTACTTC
TRBD2	-	TRBV28	TRBJ2-1	CASSDGTSGYNEQFF	TGTGCCAGCAGCGATGGGACTAGCGGTTACAATGAGCAGTTCTTC
TRBD2	-	TRBV6-2/TRBV6-3	TRBJ2-1	CASSSSLAGVFYEQFF	TGTGCCAGCAGTTCGTCACTAGCGGGAGTTTTCTATGAGCAGTTCTTC
-	-	TRBV6-5	TRBJ2-2	CASSYSPSANTGELFF	TGTGCCAGCAGTTACTCGCCTAGCGCGAACACCGGGGAGCTGTTTTTT
TRBD1	once	TRBV6-5	TRBJ1-2	CASSFAMTGGHYGYTF	TGTGCCAGCAGTTTCGCTATGACAGGGGGGCACTATGGCTACACCTTC
TRBD1	-	TRBV6-1	TRBJ2-7	CASSGPGQGLSYTSYEQYF	TGTGCCAGCAGTGGGCCGGGACAGGGGTTATCGTACACCTCCTACGAGCAGTACTTC
TRBD1	-	TRBV18	TRBJ2-1	CASSSSRQGRGNEQFF	TGTGCCAGCTCCTCCTCCCGACAGGGAAGGGGGAATGAGCAGTTCTTC
-	-	TRBV14	TRBJ1-2	CASSQQGGAYGYTF	TGTGCCAGCAGCCAACAGGGTGGGGCCTATGGCTACACCTTC
TRBD2	-	TRBV27	TRBJ2-1	CASSLARTSAYNEQFF	TGTGCCAGCAGTTTAGCCAGGACTAGCGCATACAATGAGCAGTTCTTC
-	-	TRBV3-1/TRBV3-2	TRBJ1-1	CASRSGGSEAFF	TGTGCCAGCAGAAGCGGAGGATCTGAAGCTTTCTTT
-	once	TRBV9	TRBJ1-2	CASSVGNRRGDGYTF	TGTGCCAGCAGCGTAGGAAATCGGAGAGGCGATGGCTACACCTTC
TRBD2	-	TRBV19	TRBJ2-1	CASTKLAGVSGNEQFF	TGTGCCAGTACGAAACTAGCGGGAGTATCTGGCAATGAGCAGTTCTTC
TRBD1	-	TRBV29-1	TRBJ2-2	CSVTPGTGWDTGELFF	TGCAGCGTTACCCCCGGGACAGGGTGGGACACCGGGGAGCTGTTTTTT
-	-	TRBV2	TRBJ2-3	CASTLDWTDTQYF	TGTGCCAGCACCCTGGACTGGACAGATACGCAGTATTTT
TRBD1	once	TRBV27	TRBJ1-4	CASSLTGVSNEKLFF	TGTGCCAGCAGTTTAACAGGGGTTTCCAATGAAAAACTGTTTTTT
-	-	TRBV19	TRBJ1-1	CASSSQIITEAFF	TGTGCCAGTAGTTCCCAGATAATCACTGAAGCTTTCTTT
-	-	TRBV19	TRBJ1-2	CASSIDPDYGYTF	TGTGCCAGTAGTATCGATCCGGACTATGGCTACACCTTC
-	-	TRBV28	TRBJ2-2	CASNRLQGNTGELFF	TGTGCCAGCAATAGGTTACAGGGGAACACCGGGGAGCTGTTTTTT
-	-	TRBV4-2	TRBJ2-1	CASSQSISAYNEQFF	TGTGCCAGCAGCCAATCGATTAGCGCCTACAATGAGCAGTTCTTC
-	-	TRBV28	TRBJ2-2	CASRSLLAGSTGELFF	TGTGCCAGCAGATCCTTGTTGGCGGGAAGCACCGGGGAGCTGTTTTTT
-	-	TRBV6-8	TRBJ1-5	CASSPDTRNNQPQHF	TGTGCCAGCAGTCCGGACACACGAAACAATCAGCCCCAGCATTTT
-	-	TRBV2	TRBJ1-1	CASSERGAPLEAFF	TGTGCCAGCAGTGAGCGGGGGGCTCCACTTGAAGCTTTCTTT
-	-	TRBV19	TRBJ2-3	CASRQPPGAATDTQYF	TGTGCCAGTAGGCAACCCCCGGGAGCGGCGACAGATACGCAGTATTTT
TRBD1	-	TRBV6-1	TRBJ2-7	CASSQAETGGFDEQYF	TGTGCCAGCAGTCAAGCAGAGACAGGGGGTTTCGACGAGCAGTACTTC
-	-	TRBV28	TRBJ1-3	CASSPGQISGNTIYF	TGTGCCAGCAGTCCCGGACAGATCTCTGGAAACACCATATATTTT